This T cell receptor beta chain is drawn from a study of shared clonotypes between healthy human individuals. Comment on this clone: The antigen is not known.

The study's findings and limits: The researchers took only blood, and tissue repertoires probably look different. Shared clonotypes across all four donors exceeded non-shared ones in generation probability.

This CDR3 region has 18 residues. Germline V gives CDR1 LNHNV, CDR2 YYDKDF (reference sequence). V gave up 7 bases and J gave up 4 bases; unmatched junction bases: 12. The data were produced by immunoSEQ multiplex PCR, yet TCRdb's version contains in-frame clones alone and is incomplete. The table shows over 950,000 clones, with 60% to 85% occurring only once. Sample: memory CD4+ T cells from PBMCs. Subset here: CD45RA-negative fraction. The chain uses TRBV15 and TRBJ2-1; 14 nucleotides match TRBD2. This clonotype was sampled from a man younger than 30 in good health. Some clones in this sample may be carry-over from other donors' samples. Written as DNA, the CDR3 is TGTGCCACCACCCCCTCGTTGGGACTAGCGGGAGAGTACAATGAGCAGTTCTTC. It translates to CATTPSLGLAGEYNEQFF. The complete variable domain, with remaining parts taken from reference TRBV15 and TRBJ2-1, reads DAMVIQNPRYQVTQFGKPVTLSCSQTLNHNVMYWYQQKSSQAPKLLFHYYDKDFNNEADTPDNFQSRRPNTSFCFLDIRSPGLGDTAMYLCATTPSLGLAGEYNEQFFGPGTRLTVL.